This entry lists 18 T cell receptor beta chains sequenced from one sample in a study of cytomegalovirus exposure and HLA in healthy donors. 13 Jbeta primers and 60 Vbeta primers were used for the PCR. Some clones are missing from TCRdb's copy, which holds only in-frame ones; the method was immunoSEQ multiplex PCR. The listing records 200,000 to 250,000 clones. Input material: PBMCs. These receptors came from a woman in her 30s in good health and CMV-seropositive.

The chain recombines TRBV7-9 with TRBJ1-3, with 9 nucleotides matching TRBD1. The length of the CDR3 is 15 residues. V gave up 6 bases and J gave up 1 base; unmatched junction bases: 4. The germline V gene has CDR1 SEHNR and CDR2 FQNEAQ (reference sequence). The CDR3 nucleotides read TGTGCCAGCAGGATACAGGGGGCTTCTGGAAACACCATATATTTT. Amino acids: CASRIQGASGNTIYF. Full variable domain (rest looked up from reference TRBV7-9 and TRBJ1-3): DTGVSQNPRHKITKRGQNVTFRCDPISEHNRLYWYRQTLGQGPEFLTYFQNEAQLEKSRLLSDRFSAERPKGSFSTLEIQRTEQGDSAMYLCASRIQGASGNTIYFGEGSWLTVV.

This sequence joins TRBV7-7 and TRBJ2-2; tentative D call: TRBD2 (6 bases). Germline values: CDR1 SSHAT, CDR2 FNYEAQ (reference sequence). The CDR3 is made up of 17 amino acids. Trimming removed 1 base at V and 0 bases at J, with 12 bases between. The DNA of the CDR3 is TGTGCCAGCAGCTTAGGATTTGGGGGGTCGAACACCGGGGAGCTGTTTTTT. Its protein product is CASSLGFGGSNTGELFF. The full variable domain, in which reference TRBV7-7 and TRBJ2-2 provide the parts outside the CDR3, is GAGVSQSPRYKVTKRGQDVTLRCDPISSHATLYWYQQALGQGPEFLTYFNYEAQPDKSGLPSDRFSAERPEGSISTLTIQRTEQRDSAMYRCASSLGFGGSNTGELFFGEGSRLTVL.

This sequence joins TRBV9 and TRBJ1-1, with D unresolved. There are 16 residues in the CDR3. Trimming left V 0 bases short and J 0 bases short, with 12 bases between. From germline, CDR1 is SGDLS and CDR2 YYNGEE. The CDR3 spells CASSVGPGAMNTEAFF. The CDR3 bases are TGTGCCAGCAGCGTAGGTCCGGGAGCCATGAACACTGAAGCTTTCTTT.

V and J are TRBV2 and TRBJ2-5, with 10 bases aligning to TRBD2. CDR3 length: 14 residues. Trimming removed 6 bases from V and 1 base from J; junction bases left unmatched: 2. The germline V gene has CDR1 SNHLY and CDR2 FYNNEI. The chain's CDR3 is CASSRTSGQETQYF. Here the CDR3 DNA reads TGTGCCAGCAGCCGGACTAGCGGCCAAGAGACCCAGTACTTC.

CDR3 protein: CASSLSRGPWQGASSYNEQFF. The CDR3 DNA reads as TGTGCCAGCAGTTTATCGCGGGGCCCTTGGCAGGGGGCGAGCTCCTACAATGAGCAGTTCTTC. The chain has TRBV27 and TRBJ2-1; 8 bases are a match to TRBD1. The CDR3 has 21 residues. Germline V CDR1 and CDR2: MNHEY, SMNVEV (reference sequence). The junction had 16 bases not matched to a gene; V was cut back by 0 bases and J by 0 bases.

The chain links TRBV13 to TRBJ2-6, with 7 bases aligning to TRBD2. From germline, CDR1 is PRHDT and CDR2 FYEKMQ (reference sequence). This CDR3 spans 16 amino acids. V shed 6 bases, J shed 4 bases, and the junction held 9 bases outside the gene matches. The CDR3 spells CASRLLATGGANVLTF. In nucleotides, the CDR3 is TGTGCCAGCAGGCTACTAGCGACGGGCGGGGCCAACGTCCTGACTTTC.

The V gene is TRBV5-1, the J gene TRBJ2-7; 8 bases are a match to TRBD1. Per germline, CDR1 SGHRS and CDR2 YFSETQ. The CDR3 runs 15 residues. The trim removed 4 bases at V and 2 bases at J, leaving 8 bases unmatched. CDR3 nucleotides: TGCGCCAGCAGCCCGATGACAGGGGTGGCCTACGAGCAGTACTTC. Translated, it gives CASSPMTGVAYEQYF.

The chain couples TRBV19 to TRBJ2-7, with D hard to call. The CDR3 length is 12 residues. In germline, CDR1 is LNHDA, CDR2 SQIVND (reference sequence). V was shortened by 1 base and J by 3 bases, with 4 bases between the two germline ends. The DNA of the CDR3 is TGTGCCAGTAGTATAGCCGGCTACGAGCAGTACTTC. This translates into CASSIAGYEQYF.

This chain connects TRBV6-6 to TRBJ2-7; tentatively, D is TRBD1 (6 bases). Trimming shortened V by 6 bases and J by 6 bases, and 15 bases separated the two germline ends. The CDR3 totals 13 residues. Germline V gene lookup returns CDR1 MNHNY and CDR2 SVGAGI (reference sequence). The DNA of the CDR3 is TGTGCCAGCAGCCCTCAGGGGTCCGGCGAGCAGTACTTC. Protein product: CASSPQGSGEQYF.

The chain couples TRBV19 to TRBJ1-2, with a weak D call TRBD1 (6 bases). CDR3 length equals 15 residues. CDR1 and CDR2 from the germline V gene are LNHDA and SQIVND (reference sequence). V shed 3 bases and J shed 0 bases, with 11 bases lying between them. DNA of the CDR3: TGTGCCAGTAGTATTAAGGGGGGGTCTAACTATGGCTACACCTTC. This sequence encodes CASSIKGGSNYGYTF. The full variable domain, completed using reference TRBV19 and TRBJ1-2, is DGGITQSPKYLFRKEGQNVTLSCEQNLNHDAMYWYRQDPGQGLRLIYYSQIVNDFQKGDIAEGYSVSREKKESFPLTVTSAQKNPTAFYLCASSIKGGSNYGYTFGSGTRLTVV.

J is TRBJ1-4 and V is TRBV6-1, with a weak D call TRBD1 (6 bases). Trimming stripped 2 bases from V and 2 bases from J, with 15 bases between. Germline CDR1 reads MNHNS; CDR2 reads SASEGT. The CDR3 consists of 17 residues. Written as DNA, the CDR3 is TGTGCCAGCAGTGAATTCCCTCGTGGGGGCACTAATGAAAAACTGTTTTTT. The encoded protein is CASSEFPRGGTNEKLFF.

A note on this clone: One end of the junction varies from germline; a read error may be responsible. The chain uses TRBV7-9 and TRBJ2-7, with TRBD2 matching 8 bases. Germline loops: CDR1 SEHNR, CDR2 FQNEAQ (reference sequence). CDR3 length: 14 residues. CDR3 in amino acids: CASSFSGNVLRAHF. The CDR3 DNA is TGTGCCAGCAGCTTTAGCGGGAACGTCCTACGAGCTCACTTC.

For this clone: Its ends do not fully match the called genes, so a read error is possible. For the CDR3, the DNA is TGTGTCATCAGGCCTAGCGGGAGGTCCGGAGATACGCAGTATTTT. It encodes CVIRPSGRSGDTQYF. J is TRBJ2-3 and V is TRBV10-3; 11 bases are shared with TRBD2. Germline CDR1 reads ENHRY; CDR2 reads SYGVKD. This CDR3 region has 15 residues.

V usage is TRBV18 and J usage is TRBJ2-2; tentative D call: TRBD1 (5 bases). Between the trimmed V and J ends, which lost 5 bases and 0 bases, there was a span of 13 bases. CDR3 length: 16 amino acids. Germline lookup yields CDR1 KGHSH and CDR2 LQKENI. CDR3 sequence reads: CASSLNRISNTGELFF. For the CDR3, the DNA is TGTGCCAGCTCATTAAACAGGATTTCGAACACCGGGGAGCTGTTTTTT.

The chain combines TRBV7-9 with TRBJ2-5, with D tentatively TRBD1 (6 bases). The DNA end is more similar to TRBJ2-7, so the J call may be wrong. CDR3 length equals 17 residues. Per germline, CDR1 SEHNR and CDR2 FQNEAQ (reference sequence). The CDR3 sequence is CASSIGGGPRGPYEQYF. DNA of the CDR3: TGTGCCAGCAGCATCGGTGGGGGCCCTCGTGGTCCTTACGAGCAGTACTTC.

The J gene is TRBJ1-1, the V gene TRBV29-1, with 7 bases identical to TRBD1. Germline V lookup: CDR1 SQVTM, CDR2 ANQGSEA. The CDR3 totals 13 residues. Unmatched junction bases numbered 10, after V lost 7 bases and J lost 5 bases. DNA for the CDR3: TGCAGCGGAGCAGGGGGAAGTGAAACTGAAGCTTTCTTT. Protein product: CSGAGGSETEAFF.

This rearrangement joins TRBV6-1 to TRBJ1-1; D gene ambiguous. Germline V gene sequence: CDR1 MNHNS, CDR2 SASEGT. This CDR3 has 13 residues. Trimming shortened V by 5 bases and J by 1 base, and 8 bases separated the two germline ends. CDR3 region: CASSLLQNTEAFF. The CDR3 region has the DNA TGTGCCAGCAGTTTGTTACAGAACACTGAAGCTTTCTTT.

The chain links TRBV6-1 to TRBJ2-7, with TRBD2 matching 14 bases. With V trimmed by 4 bases and J by 6 bases, 5 bases remained unmatched. The CDR3 length is 15 residues. In germline, CDR1 is MNHNS, CDR2 SASEGT. In DNA, the CDR3 is TGTGCCAGCAGTGCCGGGACTAGCGGGGGATCCGAGCAGTACTTC. It encodes CASSAGTSGGSEQYF.